The clone carrying this T cell receptor beta chain appeared a single time. How the authors handled the data: Amplifying reference gene primers gave estimates of nucleated cell counts. Data came from immunoSEQ multiplex PCR; TCRdb stores just in-frame clones and leaves some out. V, J and clone size derive from that table, while D and trimming were established from the DNA sequence. The repertoire has about 120,000 clones, about 88% of them found once; the top ten carry 1.5%. This sample stems from a study of blood T cell repertoires in COVID-19. The overall study: Researchers got acute and convalescent COVID-19 samples from the United States, Italy and Spain. T cells, B-cell-depleted T cells, or PBMCs provided the cDNA or gDNA that served as material.

CDR3 length: 16 amino acids. Germline CDR1 and CDR2: SGHVS and FQNEAQ. V was clipped by 3 bases and J by 7 bases; unmatched bases: 10. The TCR sequence derives from a human donor in a cohort sampled during active COVID-19. The chain has TRBV7-8 and TRBJ2-2, with 8 bases identical to TRBD2. Material for sequencing was peripheral blood. The CDR3 reads CASSFTGTRGRGELFF. The CDR3 DNA follows: TGTGCCAGCAGCTTTACCGGGACTAGAGGGCGCGGGGAGCTGTTTTTT. Using reference TRBV7-8 and TRBJ2-2 for the parts outside the CDR3, the full variable domain is GAGVSQSPRYKVAKRGQDVALRCDPISGHVSLFWYQQALGQGPEFLTYFQNEAQLDKSGLPSDRFFAERPEGSVSTLKIQRTQQEDSAVYLCASSFTGTRGRGELFFGEGSRLTVL.